This T cell receptor beta chain is from a study of identical twins. cDNA carried unique molecular identifiers, and a universal primer site was added by template switching. From the 5' RACE reads, TCRdb called clonotypes with MiXCR, one entry per CDR3 protein. The sample carries hundreds of thousands of distinct CDR3 sequences, 8.5% to 9% recorded once. The table lists this clonotype with many counts. This CDR3 spans 13 amino acids. Germline CDR1 reads SNHLY; CDR2 reads FYNNEI. The V gene end was trimmed by 8 bases and the J gene end by 16 bases; junction bases not matched to a gene: 14. These same records also appear under a second study, on yellow fever vaccine responses in identical twins.

The sequence came from a woman between 18 and 30 years old in good health. The sample was PBMCs. The chain is built from TRBV2 and TRBJ1-6; 7 bases agree with TRBD1. DNA of the CDR3: TGTGCCAGCCTCCCCTCCCGGACAGGCCTACTCCACTTT. It specifies CASLPSRTGLLHF.